This TCR beta chain was sequenced in a study of cytomegalovirus exposure and HLA in healthy donors. Overall study context: For the 300 to 400 genotyped donors, 75% to 90% fell within the Caucasian-associated ancestry cluster.

Between the trimmed V and J ends, which lost 7 bases and 0 bases, there was a span of 15 bases. Germline loops: CDR1 LNHDA, CDR2 SQIVND (reference sequence). The CDR3 covers 15 residues. Findings of the study overall: Later analysis identified a missense DCLRE1C variant that was linked to TCR beta V- and J-gene trimming.

A word on this clone: The antigen remains unidentified.

Amplification used 60 Vbeta primers and 13 Jbeta primers. TCRdb's table, derived via immunoSEQ multiplex PCR, lists solely in-frame clones and lacks some. The sample has some 110,000 clones; 65% to 85% are singletons. The sample taken for sequencing was PBMCs. The source of this sequence is a man over 45 in good health and CMV-seropositive. This chain links TRBV19 with TRBJ1-1; a possible D gene is TRBD1 (5 bases). CDR3 residues: CASTPKGRMNTEAFF. For the CDR3, the DNA is TGTGCCAGTACCCCTAAGGGGCGGATGAACACTGAAGCTTTCTTT.